These 2 T cell receptor beta chains came from one sample sequenced in a study of siplizumab effects on memory and regulatory T cells. Clones were read by immunoSEQ multiplex PCR, and TCRdb kept only the in-frame ones, dropping some. The table records roughly 26,000 clones, 75% to 85% of them present only once. The sample taken for sequencing was memory CD4+ T cells sorted from blood. These receptors came from a human donor in good health.

The chain has TRBV14 and TRBJ1-3; D ambiguous. In germline, CDR1 is SGHDN, CDR2 FVKESK. The CDR3 sequence is 18 residues long. Trimming shortened V by 4 bases and J by 2 bases, and 21 bases separated the two germline ends. This CDR3 is CASSPEEGSIRPGNTIYF. In DNA form, the CDR3 reads TGTGCCAGCAGCCCCGAAGAGGGTTCGATACGCCCTGGAAACACCATATATTTT.

The rearrangement links TRBV15 to TRBJ2-2, with D perhaps matching TRBD2 (7 bases). The V gene's germline CDR1 is LNHNV and CDR2 YYDKDF (reference sequence). The V end was cut by 5 bases, the J end by 5 bases, with 15 bases between. CDR3 size: 15 residues. CDR3 sequence (DNA): TGTGCCACCAGCTCGCGGGGAGGGGGAACCGGGGAGCTGTTTTTT. As protein: CATSSRGGGTGELFF. The full variable domain, its missing parts supplied by reference TRBV15 and TRBJ2-2, is DAMVIQNPRYQVTQFGKPVTLSCSQTLNHNVMYWYQQKSSQAPKLLFHYYDKDFNNEADTPDNFQSRRPNTSFCFLDIRSPGLGDTAMYLCATSSRGGGTGELFFGEGSRLTVL.